The 12 T cell receptor beta chains presented below share a single source sample, sequenced in a study of T cells in Graves' hyperthyroidism and ophthalmopathy. Using RNA transcripts as the source, TCR beta CDR3 regions were amplified. With the HTBI primer set, the TCR CDR3 went through a first round of RT-PCR. TCRdb called the multiplex PCR reads again in MiXCR, with one record for every CDR3 protein. The sample has around 520,000 distinct CDR3 sequences; 13% to 15% are singletons. Sequencing used blood. These receptors all stem from a woman aged 18 to 35 with Graves' hyperthyroidism.

V gene TRBV30 combines with J gene TRBJ1-2; no firm D call. Germline V gene data show CDR1 as GTSNPN and CDR2 as SVGIG (reference sequence). The CDR3 is 13 amino acids. Trimming took off 3 bases at V and 1 base at J, with 9 bases between the two ends. In DNA, the CDR3 is TGTGCCTGGAGGAACGGCTTTAACTATGGCTACACCTTC. Translation gives CAWRNGFNYGYTF.

This clonotype was counted many times. This chain connects TRBV12-3 or TRBV12-4 to TRBJ2-3, with 16 bases that match TRBD2. The J segment lost 4 bases and the V segment lost 3 bases, leaving 4 bases of the junction unmatched. The CDR3 consists of 17 residues. The CDR3 DNA reads as TGTGCCAGCAGTTTGCCTGGGACTAGCGGGAGGGCAGATACGCAGTATTTT. Its translation: CASSLPGTSGRADTQYF.

This clonotype was observed at least ten times. CDR3 sequence: CASSQGQGYEQYF. The CDR3 DNA is TGTGCCAGTAGCCAGGGACAGGGGTACGAGCAGTACTTC. The rearrangement links TRBV19 to TRBJ2-7, with TRBD1 identical over 10 bases. V was pared by 6 bases and J by 4 bases, with 3 bases of the junction left unmatched. CDR3 length: 13 amino acids. CDR1 LNHDA and CDR2 SQIVND come from the germline V gene (reference sequence). The full variable domain, its missing parts supplied by reference TRBV19 and TRBJ2-7, is DGGITQSPKYLFRKEGQNVTLSCEQNLNHDAMYWYRQDPGQGLRLIYYSQIVNDFQKGDIAEGYSVSREKKESFPLTVTSAQKNPTAFYLCASSQGQGYEQYFGPGTRLTVT.

This clonotype was recorded many times. The chain has TRBV9 and TRBJ2-3; tentative D call: TRBD1 (6 bases). V shed 0 bases and J shed 1 base, with 9 bases lying between them. This CDR3 region has 15 residues. Germline lookup yields CDR1 SGDLS and CDR2 YYNGEE. The chain's CDR3 is CASSVVDRGTDTQYF. The CDR3 nucleotides read TGTGCCAGCAGCGTAGTGGACAGAGGCACAGATACGCAGTATTTT.

The chain recombines TRBV28 with TRBJ1-1, with D unresolved. From germline, CDR1 is MDHEN and CDR2 SYDVKM. CDR3 length: 15 amino acids. Trimming removed 7 bases at V and 0 bases at J, with 15 bases between. The CDR3 is CASTPPGAMNTEAFF. The CDR3 DNA reads as TGTGCCAGCACCCCCCCAGGAGCAATGAACACTGAAGCTTTCTTT.

This clonotype was recorded many times. This chain connects TRBV11-1 to TRBJ2-2; 8 nucleotides match TRBD1. V was pared by 5 bases and J by 6 bases, with 11 bases of the junction left unmatched. Germline CDR1 is SGHAT and CDR2 is FQDESV (reference sequence). The CDR3 consists of 16 residues. As DNA, the CDR3 is TGTGCCAGCAGCCTACGGACAGGGAAGGAGGCCGGGGAGCTGTTTTTT. Translating gives CASSLRTGKEAGELFF.

This clonotype was recorded many times. The chain has TRBV7-9 and TRBJ2-5; 9 nucleotides match TRBD1. The CDR3 extends over 15 amino acids. Germline V CDR1 and CDR2: SEHNR, FQNEAQ (reference sequence). V was pared by 1 base and J by 5 bases, with 5 bases of the junction left unmatched. The CDR3 sequence is CASSLVGQGMETQYF. DNA for the CDR3: TGTGCCAGCAGCTTAGTAGGACAGGGGATGGAGACCCAGTACTTC.

This clonotype occurred many times. The chain is built from TRBV9 and TRBJ2-7; no clear D. Trimming pared 4 bases from V and 2 bases from J, leaving 13 bases between. In germline, CDR1 is SGDLS, CDR2 YYNGEE. The CDR3 loop spans 14 amino acids. The CDR3: CASSPQTRTYEQYF. For the CDR3, the DNA is TGTGCCAGCAGCCCACAGACTCGTACCTACGAGCAGTACTTC.

This clonotype was counted between two and nine times. The V gene is TRBV29-1, the J gene TRBJ1-1; 9 nucleotides line up with TRBD1. The junction had 3 bases not matched to a gene; V was cut back by 4 bases and J by 3 bases. CDR1 is SQVTM and CDR2 is ANQGSEA in the germline V gene. The CDR3 extends over 13 amino acids. CDR3 amino acids: CSVVRTGDTEAFF. The CDR3 DNA sequence: TGCAGCGTTGTAAGGACAGGGGACACTGAAGCTTTCTTT.

This clonotype has a count of ten or more. This rearrangement joins TRBV11-1 to TRBJ2-7; no clear D gene. Per germline, CDR1 SGHAT and CDR2 FQDESV (reference sequence). This CDR3 has 11 residues. Trimming removed 5 bases from V and 7 bases from J, with 9 bases in between. CDR3 in DNA: TGTGCCAGCAGCCGAGAGGCAGAGCAGTACTTC. Translating gives CASSREAEQYF.

This chain joins TRBV12-5 and TRBJ2-5; maybe TRBD1 (6 bases). Germline CDR1 LGHNT, CDR2 FRNRAP. This CDR3 comprises 15 residues. With 3 bases removed from V and 5 bases from J, the gap between germline ends came to 16 bases. The CDR3 coding sequence is TGTGCTAGTGGTTTCGCAGGGGCCCAGGTGGAGACCCAGTACTTC. It is translated as CASGFAGAQVETQYF.

This clonotype came up many times. The rearrangement links TRBV2 to TRBJ2-1; 14 nucleotides match TRBD2. The CDR3 runs to 14 residues. Germline assignment: CDR1 SNHLY and CDR2 FYNNEI. Trimming took 5 bases from V and 15 from J; bases not matched to a gene: 9. CDR3 nucleotide sequence: TGTGCCAGCAGTTCAACGACTAGCGGGAGGGTATTGTTCTTC. Protein product: CASSSTTSGRVLFF.